Detailed here is one TCR beta chain. Its target is unknown. This may stem from a read error, because a much larger clone lies one nucleotide away. Germline CDR1 is DFQATT and CDR2 is SNEGSKA (reference sequence). The CDR3 has 12 residues. The data stem from a study of tumor and adjacent non-tumor tissue in lung cancer. About the research overall: Patients comprised approximately eleven adenocarcinoma, 2 squamous cell carcinoma and 1 small cell lung cancer. Around 4.4 million productive TCRbeta reads were obtained per sample on average.

This sample's RNA came from whole unsorted tissue. This non-tumor lung sample came from over 3 cm beyond the tumor edge. TCRbeta libraries were built with three rounds of nested PCR, modified from ARM-PCR. TCRdb passed the multiplex PCR reads through MiXCR, listing each CDR3 protein once. In the table there are 98,000 or so distinct CDR3 sequences, 75% to 90% of which are singletons. Study-level results: Patients with more diverse tumor TCRs had worse survival.

The rearrangement joins TRBV20-1 to TRBJ2-3; D not certain. The source material was distant non-tumor lung tissue. This sequence was found in a man aged 55 to 70 with small cell lung cancer. CDR3 nucleotide sequence: TGCAGTGCTAGGATCTACGCAGATGCGCAGTATTTT. Translating it yields CSARIYADAQYF.